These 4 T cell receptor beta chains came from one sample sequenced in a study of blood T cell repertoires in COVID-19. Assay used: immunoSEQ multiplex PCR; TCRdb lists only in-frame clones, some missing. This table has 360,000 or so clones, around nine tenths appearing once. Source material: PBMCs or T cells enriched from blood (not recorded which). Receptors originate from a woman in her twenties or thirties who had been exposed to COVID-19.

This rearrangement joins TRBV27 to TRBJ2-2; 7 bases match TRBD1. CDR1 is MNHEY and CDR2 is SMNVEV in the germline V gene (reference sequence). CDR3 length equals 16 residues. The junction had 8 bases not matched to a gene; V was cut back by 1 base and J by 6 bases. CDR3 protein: CASSLFTGDLSGELFF. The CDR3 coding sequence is TGTGCCAGCAGTTTATTCACAGGGGATCTTTCCGGGGAGCTGTTTTTT.

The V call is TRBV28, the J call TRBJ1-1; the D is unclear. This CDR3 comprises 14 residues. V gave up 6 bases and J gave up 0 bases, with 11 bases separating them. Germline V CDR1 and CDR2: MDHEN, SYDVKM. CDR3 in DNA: TGTGCCAGCAGACCGGGAAGCATGAACACTGAAGCTTTCTTT. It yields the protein CASRPGSMNTEAFF.

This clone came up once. CDR3 residues: CSVEGGRNTEAFF. Here the CDR3 DNA reads TGCAGCGTTGAGGGGGGACGGAACACTGAAGCTTTCTTT. The rearrangement joins TRBV29-1 to TRBJ1-1; possible D gene TRBD1, 5 bases. The V and J ends lost 3 bases and 1 base respectively, with 9 bases between them. Germline-derived CDR1 and CDR2 are SQVTM and ANQGSEA. This CDR3 comprises 13 residues.

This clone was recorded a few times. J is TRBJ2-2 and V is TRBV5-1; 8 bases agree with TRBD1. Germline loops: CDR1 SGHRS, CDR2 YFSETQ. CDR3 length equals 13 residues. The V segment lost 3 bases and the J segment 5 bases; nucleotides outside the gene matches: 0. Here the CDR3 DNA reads TGCGCCAGCAGCTGGACAGGGACCGGGGAGCTGTTTTTT. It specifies CASSWTGTGELFF.